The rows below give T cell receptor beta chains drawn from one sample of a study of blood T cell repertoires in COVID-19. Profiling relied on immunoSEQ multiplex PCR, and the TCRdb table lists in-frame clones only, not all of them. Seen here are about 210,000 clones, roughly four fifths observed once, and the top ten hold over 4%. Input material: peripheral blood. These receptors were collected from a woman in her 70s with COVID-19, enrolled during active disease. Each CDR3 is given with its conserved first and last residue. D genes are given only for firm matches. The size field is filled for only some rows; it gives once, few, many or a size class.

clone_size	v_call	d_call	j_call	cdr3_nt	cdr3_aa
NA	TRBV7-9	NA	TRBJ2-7	TGTGCCAGCAGCGGAGGTACGGGCGAGCAGTACTTC	CASSGGTGEQYF
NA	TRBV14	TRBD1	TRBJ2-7	TGTGCCAGCAGACACAGACAGGGGGCTCGGGAGCAGTACTTC	CASRHRQGAREQYF
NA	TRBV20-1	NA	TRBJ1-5	TGCAGTGCTAGTGGGCCCGGGTCAGAGTACAATCAGCCCCAGCATTTT	CSASGPGSEYNQPQHF
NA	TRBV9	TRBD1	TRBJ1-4	TGTGCCAGCAGCGGACAGGGGGGGACTAATGAAAAACTGTTTTTT	CASSGQGGTNEKLFF
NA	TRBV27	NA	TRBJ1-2	TGTGCCAGCAAATCGGTTGATGGACTTTATGGCTACACCTTC	CASKSVDGLYGYTF
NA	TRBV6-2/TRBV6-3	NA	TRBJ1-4	TGTGCCAGCAGTTTTTGGAAGGGGCGACAGGAGGATGAAAAACTGTTTTTT	CASSFWKGRQEDEKLFF
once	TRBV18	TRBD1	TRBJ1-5	TGTGCCAGCTCACCACGACAGGGAGAGGGCAATCAGCCCCAGCATTTT	CASSPRQGEGNQPQHF
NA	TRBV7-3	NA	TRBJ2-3	TGTGCCAGCAGCTTAGGGACTAGCACAGATACGCAGTATTTT	CASSLGTSTDTQYF
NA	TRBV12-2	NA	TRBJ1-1	TGTGCAAGTCGCCGTACTGACAGGGGGCAGACTGAAGCTTTCTTT	CASRRTDRGQTEAFF
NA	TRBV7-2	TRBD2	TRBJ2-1	TGTGCCAGCAGCTTTGATAAAGCGGGAGTTACTGAGCAGTTCTTC	CASSFDKAGVTEQFF
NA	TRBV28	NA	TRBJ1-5	TGTGCCAGCAGTTCGCCGGCAGGAAATCAGCCCCAGCATTTT	CASSSPAGNQPQHF
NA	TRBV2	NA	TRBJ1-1	TGTGCCAGCAGTTACAGGGCTGAAGCTTTCTTT	CASSYRAEAFF
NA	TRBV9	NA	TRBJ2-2	TGTGCCAGCAGCTCCCGGAGGACCGGGGAGCTGTTTTTT	CASSSRRTGELFF
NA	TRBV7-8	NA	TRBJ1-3	TGTGCCAGCAGACAGGGTTCCGAAAACACCATATATTTT	CASRQGSENTIYF
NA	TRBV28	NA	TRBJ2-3	TGTGCCAGCAGTTGGCCTGGCATAGATACGCAGTATTTT	CASSWPGIDTQYF
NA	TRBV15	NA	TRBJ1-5	TGTGCCACCAGCAGAGGGGCTAACAATCAGCCCCAGCATTTT	CATSRGANNQPQHF
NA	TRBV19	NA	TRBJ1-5	TGTGCCAGTATCGATTCACAGGGATTTGGTCAGCCCCAGCATTTT	CASIDSQGFGQPQHF
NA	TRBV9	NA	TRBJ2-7	TGTGCCAGCAGCGTAGATTCCACGAGGGTGGGCGAGCAGTACTTC	CASSVDSTRVGEQYF
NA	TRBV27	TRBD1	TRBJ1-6	TGTGCCAGCAGCCCGCGACCGGGACAGGGCCCAAATTCACCCCTCCACTTT	CASSPRPGQGPNSPLHF
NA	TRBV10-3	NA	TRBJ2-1	TGTGCCATCAGTGGGACTACAAACAATGAGCAGTTCTTC	CAISGTTNNEQFF
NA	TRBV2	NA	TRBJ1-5	TGTGCCAGCAGGCCAACCCTAAGCAATCAGCCCCAGCATTTT	CASRPTLSNQPQHF
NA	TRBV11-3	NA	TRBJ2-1	TGTGCCAGCAGCCCCACAGGGAGCTCCTACAATGAGCAGTTCTTC	CASSPTGSSYNEQFF
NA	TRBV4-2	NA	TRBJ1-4	TGTGCCAGCAGCCTTGGACAGCCTAATGAAAAACTGTTTTTT	CASSLGQPNEKLFF
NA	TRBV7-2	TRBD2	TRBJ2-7	TGTGCCAGCAGCTTAGACAGAGGGACTAGGAGTGGGGAGCAGTACTTC	CASSLDRGTRSGEQYF
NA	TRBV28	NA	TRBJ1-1	TGTGCCATTGGGGCCTTCCCGGGCGAAGCTTTCTTT	CAIGAFPGEAFF
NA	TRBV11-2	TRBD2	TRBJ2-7	TGTGCCAGCTCGCCGGGACTAGCGGGCCCGAGCTCCTACGAGCAGTACTTC	CASSPGLAGPSSYEQYF
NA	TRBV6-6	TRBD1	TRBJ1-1	TGTGCCAGCATGGGACAGATGAACACTGAAGCTTTCTTT	CASMGQMNTEAFF
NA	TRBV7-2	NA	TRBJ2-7	TGTGCCAGCAGCCAGGCGGGGGCAGGATACTACGAGCAGTACTTC	CASSQAGAGYYEQYF
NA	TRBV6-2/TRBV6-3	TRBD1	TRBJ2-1	TGTGCCAGCAGTCCCAACAGGGGGCAATCTGAGCAGTTCTTC	CASSPNRGQSEQFF
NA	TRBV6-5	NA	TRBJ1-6	TGTGCCAGCAGTTACTCCAGACAGCAACCGAATTCACCCCTCCACTTT	CASSYSRQQPNSPLHF
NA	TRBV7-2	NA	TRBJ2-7	TGTGCCAGCTCTCAGGGTTTTACCTACGAGCAGTACTTC	CASSQGFTYEQYF
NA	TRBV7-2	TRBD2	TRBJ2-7	TGTGCCAGCAGCCCAAGTACCCCGGGAGGCTCGCAGCAGTACTTC	CASSPSTPGGSQQYF
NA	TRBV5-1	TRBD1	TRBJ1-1	TGCGCCAGCAGCCCGAGGTCCGGGACAGGGGTTTTTTCGGAAGCTTTCTTT	CASSPRSGTGVFSEAFF
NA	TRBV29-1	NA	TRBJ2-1	TGCAGCGTTGAAGGGGGGCGGGAGTCCTACAATGAGCAGTTCTTC	CSVEGGRESYNEQFF
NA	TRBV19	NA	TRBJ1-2	TGTGCCAGTAGTATAGGGGCAATTAGTGGCTACACCTTC	CASSIGAISGYTF
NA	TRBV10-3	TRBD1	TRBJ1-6	TGTGCCATCAGACCCGGGGACAGCGCTGTGGGTTCACCCCTCCACTTT	CAIRPGDSAVGSPLHF
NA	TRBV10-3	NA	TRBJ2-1	TGTGCCATCAGCGTTACTAGGGGGGAGCAGTTCTTC	CAISVTRGEQFF
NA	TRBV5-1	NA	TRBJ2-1	TGCGCCAGCAGCTTGGGCAGGGACCGGAGCGGGCGGAGAGGCAATGAGCAGTTCTTC	CASSLGRDRSGRRGNEQFF
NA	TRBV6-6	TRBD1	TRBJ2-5	TGTGCCAGCAGTCACACGACAGGGGTGGAGACCCAGTACTTC	CASSHTTGVETQYF
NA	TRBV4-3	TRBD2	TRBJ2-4	TGCGCCAGCAGCCCCACCGGGGGGAAAAACATTCAGTACTTC	CASSPTGGKNIQYF
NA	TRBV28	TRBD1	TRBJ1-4	TGTGCCAGCAGTTCGAACAGGGGTCATACTGCAACTAATGAAAAACTGTTTTTT	CASSSNRGHTATNEKLFF